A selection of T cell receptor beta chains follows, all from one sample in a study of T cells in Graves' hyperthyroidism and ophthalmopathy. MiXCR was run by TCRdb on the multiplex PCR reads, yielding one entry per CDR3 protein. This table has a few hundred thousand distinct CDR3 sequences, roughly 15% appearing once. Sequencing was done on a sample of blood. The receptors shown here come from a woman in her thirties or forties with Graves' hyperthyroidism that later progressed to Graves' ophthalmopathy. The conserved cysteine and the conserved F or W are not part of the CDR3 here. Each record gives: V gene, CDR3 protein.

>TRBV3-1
ASGGDLEPLQY
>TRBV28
ASSPSSPRAPLITDTQY
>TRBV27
ASTPGRSSYEQY
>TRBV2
ANSLRQGADTSYSYNEQF
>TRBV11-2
ARNYRRSLNYGYT
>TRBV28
ASSPGLAGGY
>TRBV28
ASSLGEGSTDTQY
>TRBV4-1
ASSPEFLVLAGSGELF
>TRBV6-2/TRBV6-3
ASSSDGQGNSYEQY
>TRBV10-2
ASSEDSRRGTQY
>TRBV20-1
SASTGDQPQH
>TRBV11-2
ASSSVRDSRVAPLYGYT
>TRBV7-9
ASSPKFRAQTGGYGYT
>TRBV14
ASSPGPNYGYT
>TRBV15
ATSSLNQPQH
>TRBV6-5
ASSSLGTGGNTEAF
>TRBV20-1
SARPQGAREQF
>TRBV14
ASSPRENTGELF
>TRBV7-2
ASSLPFPRDNEQF
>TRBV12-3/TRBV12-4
ASSSVATQY
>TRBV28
ASGERGLAYYYEQY
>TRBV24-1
ATSRPEGTQY
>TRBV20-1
SAMALQGYEQY
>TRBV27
ASSLTRGAGELF
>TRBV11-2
ASSSLPQGEGNGDTEAF
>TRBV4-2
ASSQRLLSGNTIY
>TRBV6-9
ASSLVTSGRHEQY
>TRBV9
ASSVQRGVAGTLDTEAF
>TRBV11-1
ASSPESMYEQY
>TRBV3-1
ASSDPPSKGEQF